This TCR beta chain was retrieved from a study of blood T cells in healthy people across ages. Study conclusions and caveats: There were more naive CD4+ cells and higher diversity in long-lived donors than in aged donors.

This clonotype was detected only a few times. Its specificity is not known. A second about 7 to 11 cycle PCR used barcoded and J-beta primers. Each cDNA molecule received a tag from a template-switch adaptor that had 12 random nucleotides. Each CDR3 protein is one row after TCRdb ran MiXCR on the 5' RACE reads. The sample lists around 780,000 distinct CDR3 sequences, approximately 24% occurring once. Each sample gave at least 6.5 million isolated PBMCs. The same specimen was also included in a second study, on T cells of mothers and their children. From that paper: Material was donated by three healthy Caucasian mothers and their six children.

Sequenced: blood. This clonotype was obtained from a boy younger than 18 in good health.

CDR3 coding DNA: TGCGCCAGCAGCCAGGAACTAGCGGGGGGGCACAATGAGCAGTTCTTC. It translates to CASSQELAGGHNEQFF. This sequence joins TRBV4-1 and TRBJ2-1; 13 nucleotides line up with TRBD2. Per germline, CDR1 MGHRA and CDR2 YSYEKL. CDR3 length: 16 amino acids. V shed 3 bases, J shed 5 bases, and the junction held 4 bases outside the gene matches.